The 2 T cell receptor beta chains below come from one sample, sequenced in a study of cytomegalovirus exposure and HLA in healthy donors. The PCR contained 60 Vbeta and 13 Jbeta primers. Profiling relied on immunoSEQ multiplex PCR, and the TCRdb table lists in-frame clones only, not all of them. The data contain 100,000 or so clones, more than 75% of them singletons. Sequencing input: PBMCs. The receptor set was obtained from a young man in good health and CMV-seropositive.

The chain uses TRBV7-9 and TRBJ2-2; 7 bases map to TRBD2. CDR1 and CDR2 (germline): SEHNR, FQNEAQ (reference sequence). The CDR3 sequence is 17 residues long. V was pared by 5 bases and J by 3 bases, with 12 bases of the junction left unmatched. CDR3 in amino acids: CASSPGALADYTGELFF. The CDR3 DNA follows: TGTGCCAGCAGCCCGGGAGCCCTAGCGGACTACACCGGGGAGCTGTTTTTT. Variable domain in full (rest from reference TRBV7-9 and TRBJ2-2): DTGVSQNPRHKITKRGQNVTFRCDPISEHNRLYWYRQTLGQGPEFLTYFQNEAQLEKSRLLSDRFSAERPKGSFSTLEIQRTEQGDSAMYLCASSPGALADYTGELFFGEGSRLTVL.

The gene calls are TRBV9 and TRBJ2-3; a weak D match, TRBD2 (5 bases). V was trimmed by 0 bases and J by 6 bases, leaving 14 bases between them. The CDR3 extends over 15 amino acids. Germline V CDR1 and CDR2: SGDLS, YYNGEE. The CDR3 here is CASSVDPRRWDTQYF. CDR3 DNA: TGTGCCAGCAGCGTAGATCCCCGGAGGTGGGATACGCAGTATTTT.